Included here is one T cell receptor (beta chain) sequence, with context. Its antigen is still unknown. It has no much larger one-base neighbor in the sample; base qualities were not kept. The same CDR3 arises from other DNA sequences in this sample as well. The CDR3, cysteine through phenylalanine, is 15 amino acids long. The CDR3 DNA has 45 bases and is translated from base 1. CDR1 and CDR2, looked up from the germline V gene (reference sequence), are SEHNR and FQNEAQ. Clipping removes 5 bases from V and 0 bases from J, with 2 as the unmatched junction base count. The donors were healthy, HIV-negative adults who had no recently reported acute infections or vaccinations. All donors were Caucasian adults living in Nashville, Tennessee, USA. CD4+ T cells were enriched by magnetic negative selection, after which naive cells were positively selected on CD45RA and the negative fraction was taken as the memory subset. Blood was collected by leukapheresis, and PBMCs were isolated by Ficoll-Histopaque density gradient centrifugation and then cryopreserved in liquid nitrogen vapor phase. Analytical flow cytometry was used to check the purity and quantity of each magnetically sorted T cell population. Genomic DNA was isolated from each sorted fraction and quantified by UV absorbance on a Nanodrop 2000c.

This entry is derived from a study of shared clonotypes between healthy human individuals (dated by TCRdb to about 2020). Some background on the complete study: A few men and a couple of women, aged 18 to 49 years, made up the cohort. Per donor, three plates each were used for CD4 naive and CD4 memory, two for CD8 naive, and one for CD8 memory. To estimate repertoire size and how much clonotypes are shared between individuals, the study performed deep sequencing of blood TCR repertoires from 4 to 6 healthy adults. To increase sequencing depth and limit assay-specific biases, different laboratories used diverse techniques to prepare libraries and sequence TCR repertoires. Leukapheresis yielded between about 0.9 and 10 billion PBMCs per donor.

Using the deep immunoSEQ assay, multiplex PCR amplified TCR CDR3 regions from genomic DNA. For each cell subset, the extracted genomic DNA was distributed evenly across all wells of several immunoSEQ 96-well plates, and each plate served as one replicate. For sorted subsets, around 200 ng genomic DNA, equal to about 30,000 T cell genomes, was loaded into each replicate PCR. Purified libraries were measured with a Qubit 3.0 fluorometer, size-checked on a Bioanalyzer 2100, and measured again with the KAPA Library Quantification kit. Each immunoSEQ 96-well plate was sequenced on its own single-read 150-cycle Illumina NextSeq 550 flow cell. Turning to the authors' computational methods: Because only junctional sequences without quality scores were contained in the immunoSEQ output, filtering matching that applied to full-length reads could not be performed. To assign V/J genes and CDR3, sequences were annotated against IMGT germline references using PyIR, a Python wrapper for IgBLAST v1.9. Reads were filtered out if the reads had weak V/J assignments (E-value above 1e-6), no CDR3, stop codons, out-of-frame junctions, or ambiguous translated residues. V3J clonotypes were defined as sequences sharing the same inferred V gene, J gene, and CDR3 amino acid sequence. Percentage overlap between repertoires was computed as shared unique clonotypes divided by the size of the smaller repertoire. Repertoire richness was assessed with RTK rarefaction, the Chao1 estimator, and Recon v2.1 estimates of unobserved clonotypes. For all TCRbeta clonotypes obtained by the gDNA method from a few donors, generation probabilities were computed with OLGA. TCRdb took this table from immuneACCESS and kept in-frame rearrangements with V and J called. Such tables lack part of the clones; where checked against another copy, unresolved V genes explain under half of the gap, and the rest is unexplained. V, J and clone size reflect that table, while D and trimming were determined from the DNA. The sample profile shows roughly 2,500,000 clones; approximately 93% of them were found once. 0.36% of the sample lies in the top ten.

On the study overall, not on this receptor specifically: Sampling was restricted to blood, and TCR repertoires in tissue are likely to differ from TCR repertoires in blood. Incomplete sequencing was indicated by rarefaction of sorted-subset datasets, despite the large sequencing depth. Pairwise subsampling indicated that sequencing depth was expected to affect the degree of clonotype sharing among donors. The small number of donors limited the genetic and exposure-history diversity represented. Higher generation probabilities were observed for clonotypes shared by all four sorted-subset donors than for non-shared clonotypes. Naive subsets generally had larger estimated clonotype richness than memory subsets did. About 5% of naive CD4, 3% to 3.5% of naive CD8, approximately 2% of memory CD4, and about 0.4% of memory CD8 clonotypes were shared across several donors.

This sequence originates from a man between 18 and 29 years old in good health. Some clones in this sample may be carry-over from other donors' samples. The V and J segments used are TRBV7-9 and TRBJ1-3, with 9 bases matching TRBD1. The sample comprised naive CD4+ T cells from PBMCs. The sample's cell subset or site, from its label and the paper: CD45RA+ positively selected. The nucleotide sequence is TGTGCCAGCAGCGCGACAGGGGGCTCTGGAAACACCATATATTTT. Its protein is CASSATGGSGNTIYF.